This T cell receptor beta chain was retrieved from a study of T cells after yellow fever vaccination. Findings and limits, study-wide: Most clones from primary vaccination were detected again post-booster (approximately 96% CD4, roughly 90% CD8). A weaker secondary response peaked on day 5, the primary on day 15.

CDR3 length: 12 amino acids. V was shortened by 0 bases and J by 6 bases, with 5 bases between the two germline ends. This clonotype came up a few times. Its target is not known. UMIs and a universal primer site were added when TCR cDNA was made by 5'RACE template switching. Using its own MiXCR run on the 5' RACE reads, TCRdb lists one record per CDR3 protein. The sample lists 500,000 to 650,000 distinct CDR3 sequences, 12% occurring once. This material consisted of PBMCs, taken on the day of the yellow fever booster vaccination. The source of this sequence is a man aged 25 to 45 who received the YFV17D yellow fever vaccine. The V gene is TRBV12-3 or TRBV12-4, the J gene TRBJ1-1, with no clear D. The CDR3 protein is CASSLARPEAFF. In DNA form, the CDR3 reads TGTGCCAGCAGTTTAGCGCGGCCTGAAGCTTTCTTT.